The TCR beta chain under discussion was sequenced for a study of cytomegalovirus exposure and HLA in healthy donors. General observations from the study: Whilst most TCR sequences proved rare, a subset of public TCRs occurred across many donors. A classifier reportedly called cytomegalovirus status with high sensitivity and specificity. Researchers catalogued approximately 170 TCR beta chains as cytomegalovirus-associated. The tendency of first-cohort TCR clusters to co-occur in the 120 or so validation repertoires was the finding of a later analysis.

Generated by immunoSEQ multiplex PCR, the TCRdb table keeps only in-frame clones and is missing some. The sample records some 130,000 clones, approximately 85% being singletons. The J segment lost 1 base and the V segment lost 7 bases, leaving 5 bases of the junction unmatched. This CDR3 comprises 14 residues. Looked up from germline, CDR1 is SEHNR and CDR2 is FQNEAQ (reference sequence). Notes on this clone: Its antigen is undetermined.

The sequenced material came from PBMCs. This TCR came from a woman aged 30 to 39 in good health and CMV-seronegative. J is TRBJ2-7 and V is TRBV7-9; 9 bases fit TRBD2. CDR3 in amino acids: CASTRGLASYEQYF. In nucleotides, the CDR3 is TGTGCCAGCACCAGGGGACTAGCATCCTACGAGCAGTACTTC.